This is a list of T cell receptor beta chains from one sample in a study of cytomegalovirus exposure and HLA in healthy donors. The table came from immunoSEQ multiplex PCR; TCRdb's copy has only in-frame clones and leaves some out. The sample includes under 250,000 clones, about 79% of them seen just once. The sequenced material came from PBMCs. Every receptor here comes from a male donor in good health and CMV-seronegative. The CDR3 runs from the conserved cysteine through the conserved F or W. A D gene is named only where the DNA matches it firmly. The listing skips clone size in some rows; elsewhere it reads once, few, many or a size class.

clone size	V gene	J gene	D gene	CDR3 DNA	CDR3 protein
NA	TRBV5-1	TRBJ2-7	TRBD1	TGCGCCAGCAGCCCGGACAGGGGGATCTACGAGCAGTACTTC	CASSPDRGIYEQYF
few	TRBV7-2	TRBJ1-5	NA	TGTGCCAGCAGCCCGTTGGGGGGGGCGGGGGCTCAGCCCCAGCATTTT	CASSPLGGAGAQPQHF
NA	TRBV13	TRBJ2-7	TRBD2	TGTGCCAGCAGCCGCCGCCCCGGGACTAGCGGGAGGTATCCCTACGAGCAGTACTTC	CASSRRPGTSGRYPYEQYF
NA	TRBV30	TRBJ2-7	TRBD1	TGTGCCTGGAGAAAGACAGGGGGCCAAGAGCAGTACTTC	CAWRKTGGQEQYF
NA	TRBV27	TRBJ1-6	NA	TGTGCCAGCAGTTCCCTAGGATCAACAAAGCACCGATCACCCCTCCACTTT	CASSSLGSTKHRSPLHF
NA	TRBV10-1	TRBJ2-1	NA	TGCGCCAGCAGTGAGTCGACAGGAATACAGGGCAATGAGCAGTTCTTC	CASSESTGIQGNEQFF
NA	TRBV14	TRBJ2-1	TRBD2	TGTGCCAGCAGCCAGGGGCTAGCGGGGAACAATGAGCAGTTCTTC	CASSQGLAGNNEQFF
NA	TRBV28	TRBJ1-5	TRBD1	TGTGCCAGCAGCCTGAACGGACAGGGGGGAATTCAGCCCCAGCATTTT	CASSLNGQGGIQPQHF
once	TRBV10-1	TRBJ1-2	TRBD1	TGCGCCAGCAGTAAAACAGGGGGCTCTATGAGAGGCTACACCTTC	CASSKTGGSMRGYTF
NA	TRBV18	TRBJ1-1	TRBD1	TGTGCCAGCTCAACTGACGGACAGGGTGGGACTGAAGCTTTCTTT	CASSTDGQGGTEAFF